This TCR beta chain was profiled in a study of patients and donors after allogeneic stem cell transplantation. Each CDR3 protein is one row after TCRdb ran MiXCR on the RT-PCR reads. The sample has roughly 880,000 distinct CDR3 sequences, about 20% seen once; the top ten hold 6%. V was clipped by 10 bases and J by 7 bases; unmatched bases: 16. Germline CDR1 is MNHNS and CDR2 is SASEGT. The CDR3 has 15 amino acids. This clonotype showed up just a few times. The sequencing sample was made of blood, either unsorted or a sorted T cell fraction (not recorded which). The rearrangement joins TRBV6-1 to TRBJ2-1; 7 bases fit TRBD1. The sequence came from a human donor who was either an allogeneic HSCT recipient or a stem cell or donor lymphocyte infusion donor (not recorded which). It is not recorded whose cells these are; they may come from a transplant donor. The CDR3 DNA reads TGTGCCACTGATTTGTCCAGGGGGTTTGGAAATGAGCAGTTCTTC. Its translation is CATDLSRGFGNEQFF.